Listed below are T cell receptor beta chains from one sample, sequenced in a study of T cell changes during pregnancy in multiple sclerosis. Some clones are missing from TCRdb's copy, which holds only in-frame ones; the method was immunoSEQ multiplex PCR. The sample includes 70,000 to 95,000 clones, approximately 95% of them seen just once. Sequencing used peripheral blood, obtained in the first trimester of pregnancy. The source is a female donor with multiple sclerosis, enrolled in a pregnancy study. CDR3s include the opening cysteine and the closing phenylalanine or tryptophan. D genes are given only for firm matches. For some rows the clone size is stated as once, few or many, or as a class when expanded; others skip it.

size	V	D	J	DNA	CDR3
.	TRBV19	TRBD2	TRBJ2-3	TGTGCCAGTAGTATAGTCGGGGGGGGCACAGATACGCAGTATTTT	CASSIVGGGTDTQYF
.	TRBV19	TRBD1	TRBJ1-2	TGTGCCAGTAGCCGAACGGGACAGGGGAGCGGCTACACCTTC	CASSRTGQGSGYTF
once	TRBV6-5	.	TRBJ2-1	TGTGCCAGCAGTTACTCGGACAGCCTCCCGGGTGAGCAGTTCTTC	CASSYSDSLPGEQFF
.	TRBV6-1	.	TRBJ2-7	TGTGCCAGCAGTACCTACTACGAGCAGTACTTC	CASSTYYEQYF
.	TRBV6-5	TRBD2	TRBJ2-5	TGTGCCAGCAGTCCTCCGGGACTAGTAGGAGAGACCCAGTACTTC	CASSPPGLVGETQYF
.	TRBV7-9	TRBD1	TRBJ2-5	TGTGCCAGCAGCTTGGGGACAGGGGGGTTGGAGACCCAGTACTTC	CASSLGTGGLETQYF
.	TRBV13	TRBD2	TRBJ2-3	TGTGCCAGCAGCTTAGGGTTTGGAACTAGCGGCAGCACAGATACGCAGTATTTT	CASSLGFGTSGSTDTQYF
few	TRBV9	.	TRBJ2-6	TGTGCCAGCAGCGTAAGGAGGGATCACTCTGGGGCCAACGTCCTGACTTTC	CASSVRRDHSGANVLTF
once	TRBV10-1	TRBD1	TRBJ2-2	TGCGCCAGCAGTGAGTCGCCGGGACAGGGGATTGGAGCCGGGGAGCTGTTTTTT	CASSESPGQGIGAGELFF
.	TRBV18	.	TRBJ1-4	TGTGCCAGCTCTAAGCCCGGCTTCGGGGAAAAACTGTTTTTT	CASSKPGFGEKLFF
few	TRBV30	.	TRBJ1-3	TGTGCCTTCGCTGAAACGGACACCTCTGGAAACACCATATATTTT	CAFAETDTSGNTIYF
.	TRBV7-8	.	TRBJ1-5	TGTGCCAGCAGCCTGGGAGGGGCTCAGCCCCAGCATTTT	CASSLGGAQPQHF
.	TRBV4-1	.	TRBJ2-3	TGCGCCAGCAGATCTAGGGGGGGGCCTGCCAGCACAGATACGCAGTATTTT	CASRSRGGPASTDTQYF
.	TRBV18	TRBD2	TRBJ2-7	TGTGCCAGCTCACCACCACCGGGGCAGCGGGGGTCCTACGAGCAGTACTTC	CASSPPPGQRGSYEQYF
.	TRBV18	.	TRBJ1-1	TGTGCCAGCTCAATCCTAATGAACACTGAAGCTTTCTTT	CASSILMNTEAFF
.	TRBV15	TRBD1	TRBJ2-7	TGTGCCACCAGCAGTAGGACAGGGACGGTCGAGCAGTACTTC	CATSSRTGTVEQYF
.	TRBV19	.	TRBJ2-3	TGTGCCACCTCTCTACGAGGGACTAGCACAGATACGCAGTATTTT	CATSLRGTSTDTQYF
.	TRBV27	.	TRBJ1-3	TGTGCCAGCAGTTTAAAGGGGTATGGAAACACCATATATTTT	CASSLKGYGNTIYF
once	TRBV6-1	.	TRBJ2-3	TGTGCCAGCAGTGAATTTAAAACAGGCCCTGATACGCAGTATTTT	CASSEFKTGPDTQYF
once	TRBV18	.	TRBJ2-6	TGTGCCAGCTCACCACCTGGCGGGGCCAACGTCCTGACTTTC	CASSPPGGANVLTF
.	TRBV18	.	TRBJ1-1	TGTGCCAGCTCAAAAGACAGGATGAACACTGAAGCTTTCTTT	CASSKDRMNTEAFF
.	TRBV5-4	TRBD2	TRBJ2-1	TGTGCCAGCAGCTCGACTGCGGGGGGGCGTGAGCAGTTCTTC	CASSSTAGGREQFF
few	TRBV29-1	TRBD1	TRBJ1-1	TGCAGCGTTGACGAGGGGGCCACTGAAGCTTTCTTT	CSVDEGATEAFF
once	TRBV6-1	.	TRBJ1-6	TGTGCCACCCAGGAGGGCCCCTCACCCCTCCACTTT	CATQEGPSPLHF
.	TRBV4-2	.	TRBJ1-1	TGTGCCAGCAGCCAAGAATATGACAGATGGGGCACTGAAGCTTTCTTT	CASSQEYDRWGTEAFF
.	TRBV11-2	.	TRBJ2-1	TGTGCCAGCAGCTTAGTTGTGGTTTTCGGGGGGCAGTACAATGAGCAGTTCTTC	CASSLVVVFGGQYNEQFF
.	TRBV7-9	.	TRBJ2-7	TGTGCCAGCAGCCGCGTTGCGGAACCCTACGAGCAGTACTTC	CASSRVAEPYEQYF
.	TRBV9	TRBD1	TRBJ1-2	TGTGCCAGCAGCGTAGTGTCGGGACAGGGGGTAGGCTACACCTTC	CASSVVSGQGVGYTF
.	TRBV9	.	TRBJ2-3	TGTGCCAGCAGCGTAGGAGACACAGATACGCAGTATTTT	CASSVGDTDTQYF
.	TRBV5-1	.	TRBJ1-1	TGCGCCAGCGCAGTGGGGGCTTCGAACACTGAAGCTTTCTTT	CASAVGASNTEAFF
.	TRBV10-3	TRBD1	TRBJ1-2	TGTGCCGTCGCCGGGACAGGGGATTCGGGCTACACCTTC	CAVAGTGDSGYTF
.	TRBV12-5	.	TRBJ2-3	TGTGCTAGTGCCGGGGTCCCAACACATACGCAGTATTTT	CASAGVPTHTQYF
.	TRBV6-5	TRBD2	TRBJ2-7	TGTGCCAGCTGGGGGGGGTCCTCCTACGAGCAGTACTTC	CASWGGSSYEQYF